The rows below give T cell receptor beta chains drawn from one sample of a study of T cell changes during pregnancy in multiple sclerosis. TCRdb's table, derived via immunoSEQ multiplex PCR, lists solely in-frame clones and lacks some. The sample consists of around 37,000 clones, roughly 90% of them appearing once. The sample consisted of CD8+ T cells from peripheral blood mononuclear cells, taken before pregnancy. These receptors were obtained from a female donor with multiple sclerosis, enrolled in a pregnancy study. Each CDR3 is given with its conserved first and last residue. The D gene is left open where the match is weak. Clone size is not always given. Where it is, it says once, few, many or a class for expanded clones.

len	abundance	j_gene	v_gene	d_gene	CDR3nt	CDR3aa
17	-	TRBJ1-5	TRBV2	-	TGTGCCAGCAGTGATTTGGCAGGGGATTATAGCAATCAGCCCCAGCATTTT	CASSDLAGDYSNQPQHF
15	-	TRBJ1-2	TRBV4-1	-	TGCGCCAGCAGCCAAGGAGCACAAGCGTCCTATGGCTACACCTTC	CASSQGAQASYGYTF
15	medium-sized	TRBJ2-7	TRBV7-9	TRBD2	TGTGCCAGCAGCCGACGACTAGCGGGATACAACGAGCAGTACTTC	CASSRRLAGYNEQYF
15	-	TRBJ2-7	TRBV9	TRBD2	TGTGCCAGCAGCGAACAGACTAGCGGGAGAAACGAGCAGTACTTC	CASSEQTSGRNEQYF
14	-	TRBJ1-2	TRBV9	-	TGTGCCAGCAGGGGGGGGCGGACAATCTATGGCTACACCTTC	CASRGGRTIYGYTF
13	-	TRBJ2-7	TRBV9	-	TGTGCCAGCAGCCCCCGAGGCTCCTACGAGCAGTACTTC	CASSPRGSYEQYF
13	-	TRBJ1-2	TRBV27	-	TGTGCCAGCAGTTTTGGGACTCGCTATGGCTACACCTTC	CASSFGTRYGYTF
17	-	TRBJ1-5	TRBV7-9	TRBD1	TGTGCCAGCAGCTTAGAAGACAGGGGAAGAGGCAATCAGCCCCAGCATTTT	CASSLEDRGRGNQPQHF
15	-	TRBJ2-7	TRBV27	TRBD1	TGTGCCAGCAGCATCATGACAGGGAACTCCTACGAGCAGTACTTC	CASSIMTGNSYEQYF
15	-	TRBJ2-7	TRBV2	TRBD1	TGTGCCAGCAGGGTACAGACAGGGCCAGACTACGAGCAGTACTTC	CASRVQTGPDYEQYF
15	-	TRBJ1-5	TRBV5-8	-	TGTGCCAGCAGCTTGTTGGCAACCGGCAATCAGCCCCAGCATTTT	CASSLLATGNQPQHF
16	-	TRBJ2-7	TRBV28	-	TGTGCCAGCAGTTTAAGGTCAGGGGGGCCACACGACGAGCAGTACTTC	CASSLRSGGPHDEQYF
17	-	TRBJ1-1	TRBV4-1	-	TGCGCCAGCAGCCAAGATTTTCGGGATGTGTATTTCTTCGAAGCTTTCTTT	CASSQDFRDVYFFEAFF
14	-	TRBJ2-5	TRBV7-2	-	TGTGCCAGCAGCTTAGCGCAGACCTCGAGGGCCCAGTACTTC	CASSLAQTSRAQYF
16	-	TRBJ2-1	TRBV9	TRBD2	TGTGCCAGCAGCCGGGAGGGAGGGAGGGCCTACAATGAGCAGTTCTTC	CASSREGGRAYNEQFF
14	once	TRBJ2-1	TRBV19	-	TGTGCCAGTTCGATCGGGCGGGGAGGCAATGAGCAGTTCTTC	CASSIGRGGNEQFF
13	-	TRBJ2-2	TRBV6-1	-	TGTGCCAGCAGTGAGGAGTTAATCGGGGAGCTGTTTTTT	CASSEELIGELFF
13	-	TRBJ2-7	TRBV19	-	TGTGCCAGTAGTATAGGTGAGACCTACGAGCAGTACTTC	CASSIGETYEQYF
15	-	TRBJ2-1	TRBV6-5	-	TGTGCCAGCAGTTACTCGGGACACTCGTACAATGAGCAGTTCTTC	CASSYSGHSYNEQFF
15	-	TRBJ2-5	TRBV27	TRBD1	TGTGCCAGCAGTACCCAGGACAGGACTCAAGAGACCCAGTACTTC	CASSTQDRTQETQYF
15	-	TRBJ2-3	TRBV5-1	-	TGCGCCAGCAGCTGGGGCCGTATAGAGCTTGATACGCAGTATTTT	CASSWGRIELDTQYF
14	-	TRBJ1-2	TRBV11-2	TRBD1	TGTGCCAGCAGCTCCCGGGACAGTTCGCATGGCTACACCTTC	CASSSRDSSHGYTF
16	-	TRBJ2-3	TRBV7-9	TRBD1	TGTGCCAGCATTCCAGGGACAGGGGGTAGCACAGATACGCAGTATTTT	CASIPGTGGSTDTQYF
17	-	TRBJ2-1	TRBV9	TRBD2	TGTGCCAGCAGCGTAGGGGGGACTAGCGGGGGGAACAATGAGCAGTTCTTC	CASSVGGTSGGNNEQFF
15	-	TRBJ2-3	TRBV6-1	-	TGTGCCAGCAGTGAAAGAACTAGCAAGGCAGATACGCAGTATTTT	CASSERTSKADTQYF
17	-	TRBJ2-5	TRBV7-9	-	TGTGCCAGCAGCTTAGCCGGCAGGTTGGATACTCACGAGACCCAGTACTTC	CASSLAGRLDTHETQYF
16	-	TRBJ2-3	TRBV27	TRBD2	TGTGCCAGCATCTCAGGGGCGGGGGGTCAGGGAGATACGCAGTATTTT	CASISGAGGQGDTQYF
14	-	TRBJ2-7	TRBV25-1	TRBD1	TGTGCCAGCAGTGAAACAGGGGTCTACTACGAGCAGTACTTC	CASSETGVYYEQYF
15	-	TRBJ1-1	TRBV9	-	TGTGCCAGCAGCGTAGCCGGGACACCAAACACTGAAGCTTTCTTT	CASSVAGTPNTEAFF
16	-	TRBJ2-5	TRBV7-3	TRBD2	TGTGCCAGCAGCTACCCCGGACTAGCGGACCAAGAGACCCAGTACTTC	CASSYPGLADQETQYF
21	-	TRBJ2-2	TRBV4-2	-	TGTGCCAGCAGCCCCAACCCCCCCGAGTCAACGTTTTTTCGAAACACCGGGGAGCTGTTTTTT	CASSPNPPESTFFRNTGELFF
15	-	TRBJ2-1	TRBV6-4	TRBD2	TGTGCCAGCAGTGAGGGACTAGCGGGAGGTAATGAGCAGTTCTTC	CASSEGLAGGNEQFF
12	-	TRBJ1-1	TRBV28	-	TGTGCCAGCAGTCGTAAGAACACTGAAGCTTTCTTT	CASSRKNTEAFF
16	once	TRBJ2-7	TRBV18	TRBD2	TGTGCCAGCTCACCGGATCCGGGACTAGCGGCCTACGAGCAGTACTTC	CASSPDPGLAAYEQYF
13	-	TRBJ1-1	TRBV4-1	-	TGCGCCAGCAGCCAAGCCGGGACAAGACTCGCTTTCTTT	CASSQAGTRLAFF
15	-	TRBJ2-1	TRBV15	TRBD2	TGTGCCACCAGCAGAGGGAGGACTAGTGGGAATGAGCAGTTCTTC	CATSRGRTSGNEQFF
11	-	TRBJ1-2	TRBV2	-	TGTGCCAGCCCGGTTTACGATGGCTACACCTTC	CASPVYDGYTF
15	-	TRBJ2-1	TRBV6-6	-	TGTGCCAGCAGACCAACTAAACCCCCCTACAATGAGCAGTTCTTC	CASRPTKPPYNEQFF
15	-	TRBJ2-1	TRBV28	TRBD2	TGTGCCAGTGGTACGCGGGAGGGCCGGGACAATGAGCAGTTCTTC	CASGTREGRDNEQFF
15	-	TRBJ2-7	TRBV15	TRBD2	TGTGCCACCAGCCCCCAGGGAGGGTACCTTCGCGAGCAGTACTTC	CATSPQGGYLREQYF
15	-	TRBJ2-7	TRBV28	TRBD2	TGTGCCAGCAGTCTATTAGCGGGAGGTCGGTACGAGCAGTACTTC	CASSLLAGGRYEQYF
13	-	TRBJ2-1	TRBV27	-	TGTGCCAGCAGTTTGGGAGGTTACAATGAGCAGTTCTTC	CASSLGGYNEQFF
14	-	TRBJ2-6	TRBV7-9	TRBD1	TGTGCCAGCAGCCGACAGGGCATGGCCAACGTCCTGACTTTC	CASSRQGMANVLTF
15	-	TRBJ1-1	TRBV7-9	TRBD1	TGTGCCAGCAGCTACCAAACTGGACAGGACACTGAAGCTTTCTTT	CASSYQTGQDTEAFF
13	-	TRBJ1-1	TRBV9	-	TGTGCCAGCAGCGATGGCGGGACTGCTGAAGCTTTCTTT	CASSDGGTAEAFF
13	-	TRBJ1-2	TRBV15	TRBD1	TGTGCCACCAGCCGCGACAGGGGTAGTGGCTACACCTTC	CATSRDRGSGYTF
20	-	TRBJ2-3	TRBV2	-	TGTGCCAGCAGTGGACCTATCCAACCCCGTCTAGGATCCATCGGAGATACGCAGTATTTT	CASSGPIQPRLGSIGDTQYF
15	-	TRBJ2-5	TRBV9	TRBD2	TGTGCCAGCAGCGCTAGCGGGGGGAAACAAGAGACCCAGTACTTC	CASSASGGKQETQYF
10	few	TRBJ1-1	TRBV30	-	TGTGCCTGGAGGCGCACTGAAGCTTTCTTT	CAWRRTEAFF
15	-	TRBJ2-1	TRBV27	TRBD1	TGTGCCAGCAGTTTATCGAGGACAGGGGTCAATGAGCAGTTCTTC	CASSLSRTGVNEQFF
12	-	TRBJ2-1	TRBV19	-	TGTGCCAGTAGTTGGGGGCAGGGTGAGCAGTTCTTC	CASSWGQGEQFF
17	-	TRBJ1-1	TRBV7-9	TRBD1	TGTGCCAGCAGCTTAGGGGACAGGGGGCTCATGAACACTGAAGCTTTCTTT	CASSLGDRGLMNTEAFF
15	-	TRBJ1-1	TRBV27	TRBD1	TGTGCCAGCTCCAGGGGCCAGGGGGGGAACACTGAAGCTTTCTTT	CASSRGQGGNTEAFF
15	once	TRBJ1-1	TRBV19	-	TGTGCCAGTAGTCCCGCCGGACAGTTGAACACTGAAGCTTTCTTT	CASSPAGQLNTEAFF